This T cell receptor (beta chain) was profiled in a study of shared clonotypes between healthy human individuals (dated by TCRdb to the early 2020s). The study in broad terms: Three men and a couple of women, aged 18 to 49 years, made up the cohort. Per donor, three plates each were used for CD4 naive and CD4 memory, two for CD8 naive, and one for CD8 memory. The study deeply sequenced blood TCR repertoires of about 5 healthy adults to estimate repertoire size and the extent of clonotype sharing between individuals. To increase sequencing depth and limit assay-specific biases, TCR repertoire library preparation and sequencing were carried out by different laboratories using diverse techniques. Each donor's leukapheresis produced roughly between about 0.8 and 10 billion PBMCs.

CDR1 MNHNS and CDR2 SASEGT are derived from the germline V gene. V and J lose 3 bases and 6 bases, and a span of 4 bases separates them. The CDR3 runs 11 residues from the cysteine to the phenylalanine. Solely the CDR3 DNA is kept, with 33 bases framed from the first base. Using the deep immunoSEQ assay, multiplex PCR amplified TCR CDR3 regions from genomic DNA. Extracted genomic DNA from each cell subset was spread evenly across all wells of several immunoSEQ 96-well plates, with each plate serving as a replicate. Each replicate PCR for sorted subsets received about 220 ng genomic DNA, equal to roughly 30,000 T cell genomes. Purified libraries were measured with a Qubit 3.0 fluorometer, size-checked on a Bioanalyzer 2100, and measured again with the KAPA Library Quantification kit. Every immunoSEQ 96-well plate was sequenced on a separate single-read 150-cycle Illumina NextSeq 550 flow cell. The study's processing was this. The immunoSEQ output contained only junctional sequences without quality scores, so filtering could not match that applied to full-length reads. To assign V/J genes and CDR3, sequences were annotated using PyIR, a Python wrapper for IgBLAST v1.9, with IMGT germline references. Reads were removed for weak V/J assignments (E-value above 1e-6), missing CDR3, stop codons, out-of-frame junctions, or ambiguous translated residues. A V3J clonotype was defined by an identical inferred V gene, J gene, and CDR3 amino acid sequence. The percentage overlap between two repertoires was calculated by dividing the number of shared unique clonotypes by the size of the smaller repertoire. Three approaches were used to assess repertoire richness: RTK rarefaction, the Chao1 estimator, and Recon v2.1 estimates of unobserved clonotypes. OLGA was used to compute generation probabilities for all TCRbeta clonotypes that the gDNA method yielded from four donors. This is the immuneACCESS table as TCRdb keeps it, with only in-frame sequences that have V and J called. A part of the clones is gone; compared with another copy, unresolved V genes explain less than half, and the rest is unexplained. V, J and clone size are those of that table, while D and trimming were read from the DNA. For this sample there are about 360,000 clones; 70% to 75% appear just once. Of the sample, roughly a tenth is held by the ten largest clones.

Broader findings and caveats from the paper: Because the study included a small number of donors, the genetic and exposure-history diversity represented was limited. Sampling was restricted to blood, and TCR repertoires in tissues likely differ from the TCR repertoires found in blood. About 4.5% of naive CD4, 3% to 4% of naive CD8, roughly 2.4% of memory CD4, and about 0.4% of memory CD8 clonotypes were shared across four donors. Pairwise subsampling indicated that sequencing depth was expected to affect the degree of clonotype sharing among donors. Higher generation probabilities were observed for clonotypes shared by all four sorted-subset donors than for non-shared clonotypes. Rarefaction of sorted-subset datasets indicated incomplete sequencing despite the large sequencing depth. Naive subsets generally had larger estimated clonotype richness than memory subsets.

Healthy HIV-negative adults with no recently reported acute infections or vaccinations were included as donors. All donors were Caucasian adults living in Nashville, Tennessee, USA. CD4+ T cells were enriched by magnetic negative selection; naive cells were then positively selected on CD45RA, and the negative fraction formed the memory subset. Blood was obtained by leukapheresis, after which PBMCs were separated by Ficoll-Histopaque density gradient centrifugation and cryopreserved in liquid nitrogen vapor phase. Analytical flow cytometry was used to check the purity and quantity of each magnetically sorted T cell population. Genomic DNA was isolated from every sorted fraction and measured by UV absorbance on a Nanodrop 2000c. Worth noting for this clone: The clone's antigen remains unknown. No quality values exist for individual bases; no much larger clone is one base distant.

The clonotype comes from a man aged 25 to 40 in good health. The chain employs TRBV6-1 and TRBJ2-3; no D gene is confidently identified. Sample: memory CD4+ T cells sorted from blood. Reading the label with the study, this specimen's cell subset or site is: CD45RA-negative fraction. The CDR3 has the sequence CASSESDTQYF. DNA sequence: TGTGCCAGCAGTGAGTCCGATACGCAGTATTTT.